This T cell receptor beta chain was identified in a study of cytomegalovirus exposure and HLA in healthy donors. Findings and caveats of the study: Presence/absence results assume similar sequencing depth per donor, which may not hold. Later work associated roughly 17,000 TCR beta sequences with HLA alleles at 0.05 false discovery rate. For TCR beta chains, V- and J-gene trimming was later linked to a missense DCLRE1C variant. Using the classifier, cytomegalovirus status was reportedly diagnosed with high specificity and sensitivity.

PCR employed 60 Vbeta and 13 Jbeta primers. The repertoire was sequenced with immunoSEQ multiplex PCR; TCRdb's copy has only in-frame clones and lacks some. The repertoire holds 150,000 to 180,000 clones, with roughly three quarters as singletons. Note on this clone: Its antigen is as yet unknown.

The clonotype originates from a man aged 30 to 45 in good health and CMV-seropositive. What was sequenced was PBMCs.

In DNA form, the CDR3 reads TGTGCCAGCAGCGAAAGACAGATAACTAGCACAGATACGCAGTATTTT. Protein: CASSERQITSTDTQYF. The rearrangement links TRBV9 to TRBJ2-3, with D perhaps TRBD1 (5 bases). The germline V and J ends were trimmed by 3 bases and 0 bases, with 14 bases remaining between them. The CDR3 contains 16 residues. Germline V gene data show CDR1 as SGDLS and CDR2 as YYNGEE.